The entry below gives a single TCR beta chain sequence along with its context. This clone was seen a few times. Its antigen has not been determined. Within one base of it there is no much larger clone, and no base qualities were kept. Reading the label with the study, this specimen's time point is: progressive disease on ibrutinib. Approximately 2 micrograms of genomic DNA were extracted from cryopreserved PBMCs for TCR beta library preparation. High-throughput TCR beta sequencing was performed on longitudinal blood samples from CLL patients receiving ibrutinib monotherapy. Patients were enrolled in a phase 2 open-label single-center ibrutinib monotherapy trial. The data were obtained in a study of cytotoxic CD8 clonotypes in ibrutinib-treated CLL (dated by TCRdb to the early 2020s). For context, the study as a whole: The cohort included roughly 15 treatment-naive and some 10 relapsed/refractory patients; under 18 were IGHV unmutated. Partial responses were observed in about 25 patients and complete responses in 2; after a median follow-up of 68 months, remission was maintained in 14 patients and progression was observed in about twelve. Samples at response were collected after a median of roughly 13 months of treatment, with a range of about 6 to 40 months. On average, each sample yielded some 250,000 productive templates and 85,000 to 95,000 productive rearrangements. Of the approximately 90 participants in the trial, about two dozen had longitudinal samples available. Cryopreserved peripheral blood mononuclear cells were obtained prior to treatment, at the time of response, and at either disease progression or sustained remission. Every remission and progressive disease sample was obtained while ibrutinib was still being received by the patients.

A MiSeq instrument was used for deep resolution sequencing, which targeted depths ranging from 1 in 1 million up to 1 in 200,000 T cells, with coverage averaging 10x for each clonotype. The immunoSEQ hsTCRB Kit was used to generate TCR beta libraries. The authors' pipeline ran thus. The data were analyzed with ImmunoSEQ Analyzer and ImmunoSEQ Data Assistant, and V, D and J gene assignments followed IMGT definitions. Clonality, with values ranging from 0 to 1, was calculated as one minus the normalized Shannon entropy of productive rearrangement frequencies. Only overrepresented clonotypes making up at least 0.05% of the repertoire of each patient were included in the public clonotype analysis. More than ten repertoires from age-matched healthy donors, obtained from immuneACCESS, served as clonality controls. TCRdb retrieved this table from immuneACCESS and kept in-frame rearrangements only. Not all clones are present; in checked studies, unresolved V genes account for under half, and no reason is known for the remainder. V and J calls plus clone size are reproduced from that table; the DNA served to infer D and trimming. In all, the sample holds over 250,000 clones, and roughly four fifths of those were seen once. 5.6% of the sample goes to the ten largest clones.

The paper's findings and limits, for the study overall: Lymph node repertoires were not examined, and the timing of sampling was not matched between patients in sustained remission and those whose disease progressed. Baseline clonality was found to be higher than that of age-matched healthy donors and was strongly correlated with circulating CD8+ T-cell counts. Clonality rose at ibrutinib response, remained stable during sustained remission, and dropped back toward baseline at progression. Public clonotypes were rare and either contracted or stayed stable during treatment, and the rise in clonality at ibrutinib response reflected the expansion of private clonotypes.

Looking up the germline V gene yields CDR1 ENHRY and CDR2 SYGVKD. Its CDR3 holds 15 amino acids, cysteine through phenylalanine. Only CDR3 DNA is held: 45 bases, read in frame from base 1. Trimming accounts for 4 bases at V and 5 bases at J, while the number of junction bases matched to no gene is 9. This sequence was found in a human donor with chronic lymphocytic leukemia. Here the chain combines TRBV10-3 and TRBJ2-7; 9 bases in the middle match TRBD1. The source material was PBMCs, sampled at disease progression, from a patient treated with ibrutinib. The encoded CDR3 is CAISGVGQGHNEQYF. At the DNA level, the sequence is TGTGCCATCAGTGGGGTGGGACAGGGTCACAACGAGCAGTACTTC.